The entry below gives a single T cell receptor (beta chain) sequence along with its context. Its specificity is not known. On average, the one heparinised blood draw given by each donor was approximately 120 mL. Isolation of CD4+ naive, central memory, regulatory and stem cell-like memory cells was achieved by sorting via CD45RO/CCR7/CD25/CD127/CD95/CD27. Sorted populations all exceeded 95% purity. These data originate in a study of beta chain features in type 1 diabetes. General study points: A moderate, significant TCRB CDR3 shortening appeared in type 1 diabetes across four CD4+ subsets.

The CDR3 loop spans 13 amino acids. The V and J ends lost 2 bases and 8 bases respectively, with 10 bases between them. CDR1 is MNHEY and CDR2 is SMNVEV in the germline V gene (reference sequence). All of the isolated RNA was reverse transcribed, so expressed TCRB transcripts were sequenced. Several million reads was the average for naive, central memory and regulatory T cell samples. Here immunoSEQ multiplex PCR was the method, and the copy in TCRdb shows in-frame clones only, minus some. The sample consists of nearly 700,000 clones, roughly 13% of them appearing once. The chain joins TRBV27 to TRBJ2-1; D is uncertain. The sequenced material came from naive CD4+ T cells from blood. The sequence was obtained from a man between 18 and 29 years old with type 1 diabetes. CDR3: CASSLIPRDEQFF. The CDR3 nucleotides are TGTGCCAGCAGTTTAATACCAAGAGATGAGCAGTTCTTC.